This T cell receptor beta chain originates from a study of T cells after yellow fever vaccination. Many counts were recorded for this clonotype. The antigen is not known. Overall study findings and caveats: At approximately 95% for CD4 and approximately 88% for CD8, most primary-vaccination clones showed up again after the booster. Abundant bulk-derived clonotypes could contaminate FACS-sorted repertoires.

The CDR3 has 15 residues. The ends lost 6 bases at V and 1 base at J; junction bases unmatched: 6. Germline CDR1 reads MDHEN; CDR2 reads SYDVKM. Via MiXCR, TCRdb re-called the 5' RACE reads, giving one row per CDR3 protein. The data contain some 600,000 distinct CDR3 sequences, roughly a sixth of them singletons. This sequence originates from a man aged 18-30 years who received the YFV17D yellow fever vaccine. This chain joins TRBV28 and TRBJ1-1; 9 bases fit TRBD1. This specimen was PBMCs, taken 5 to 6 days after the first yellow fever vaccination. CDR3 bases: TGTGCCAGCAGCACAGGGGGCGCCGAGAACACTGAAGCTTTCTTT. Its protein product is CASSTGGAENTEAFF.